What follows are 5 T cell receptor beta chains derived from one specimen sequenced in a study of tumor-infiltrating lymphocytes in primary liver carcinoma. cDNA specific to TCR beta was made from 450 to 650 ng of total RNA, with a constant-region primer employed for priming. Three rounds of nested multiplex PCR with slightly modified ARM-PCR produced TCR beta libraries. Investigators reported that the first two PCR rounds, at approximately 11 cycles each, used TRBV1-TRBV30 forward primers with a C-beta reverse primer. TCRdb redid the calling of the multiplex PCR reads with MiXCR, one entry per CDR3 protein. The sample includes roughly 200,000 distinct CDR3 sequences, approximately 86% of them seen just once. The study co-extracted DNA and RNA from around 20-30 mg of unsorted bulk tissue. The sequencing input was tumor tissue from primary liver carcinoma. The origin of the receptors is a man aged 35-49 years with primary liver carcinoma and hepatitis B virus infection.

The V and J genes are TRBV13 and TRBJ2-2; 9 positions agree with TRBD2. The CDR3 is made up of 16 amino acids. The V gene end was trimmed by 4 bases and the J gene end by 10 bases; junction bases not matched to a gene: 13. Germline V gene lookup returns CDR1 PRHDT and CDR2 FYEKMQ (reference sequence). Here the CDR3 reads CASSSRTSARSEELFF. In DNA form, the CDR3 reads TGTGCCAGCAGCTCGAGGACTAGCGCGAGGTCTGAGGAGCTGTTTTTT.

This chain joins TRBV5-1 and TRBJ1-2; D unclear. The CDR3 is 13 amino acids. Germline V gene data show CDR1 as SGHRS and CDR2 as YFSETQ. Trimming pared 6 bases from V and 4 bases from J, leaving 13 bases between. Here the CDR3 reads CASTTRESYGYTF. In DNA, the CDR3 is TGCGCCAGCACCACACGGGAGAGCTATGGCTACACCTTC.

Details on this clonotype: The junction and the germline gene differ at one end; a read error may be behind it. V usage is TRBV6-6 and J usage is TRBJ1-2; D gene uncertain. Germline lookup yields CDR1 MNHNY and CDR2 SVGAGI (reference sequence). The CDR3 has 16 residues. CDR3 in amino acids: CASSEGPAGGGYGCIF. The CDR3 DNA sequence: TGTGCCAGCAGCGAAGGTCCGGCCGGAGGAGGATATGGCTGCATCTTC.

At least ten counts were recorded for this clonotype. This chain uses TRBV6-2 or TRBV6-3 with TRBJ2-1; 10 bases fit TRBD2. Germline-derived CDR1 and CDR2 are MNHEY and SVGEGT. This CDR3 has 18 amino acids. V was clipped by 4 bases and J by 9 bases; unmatched bases: 18. CDR3 residues: CASSSPASGSVERGEQFF. The CDR3 DNA follows: TGTGCCAGCAGTTCCCCGGCTAGCGGGAGTGTAGAGAGGGGTGAGCAGTTCTTC.

Of note for this clonotype: Because it lacks the conserved phenylalanine or tryptophan at the end, this CDR3 is likely a read error. The genes are TRBV5-6 and TRBJ2-7; 8 bases match TRBD2. The CDR3 totals 16 residues. The junction had 11 bases not matched to a gene; V was cut back by 6 bases and J by 0 bases. Germline CDR1 reads SGHDT; CDR2 reads YYEEEE. The CDR3 sequence is CASNNTSREDSYEQYH. The CDR3 coding sequence is TGTGCCAGCAACAATACTTCGCGGGAGGACTCCTACGAGCAGTACCAC.